This TCR beta chain was sequenced during a study of blood T cell repertoires in COVID-19. Across the whole study: Material from acute and convalescent COVID-19 was sourced from the United States, Italy and Spain. PBMCs, B-cell-depleted T cells, or T cells were the source of the cDNA or gDNA that made up the material.

This clone was picked up one time. Enrollment of patients from Seattle took place during active infection, with longitudinal follow-up. As processed by the authors: Scientists estimated how many nucleated cells there were by amplifying reference gene primers. Method: immunoSEQ multiplex PCR; TCRdb's copy keeps in-frame clones and lacks some. The V and J calls and clone size are taken from that table; D and trimming were inferred from the DNA. Among some 120,000 clones, roughly nine tenths were seen once, and the ten largest hold 4% to 5%. The length of the CDR3 is 15 residues. The V gene's germline CDR1 is LNHDA and CDR2 SQIVND (reference sequence). V lost 0 bases and J lost 1, with 7 bases in between.

V and J are TRBV19 and TRBJ1-3; D not certain. The sequencing input was peripheral blood. This clonotype originated in a man between 60 and 75 years old with COVID-19, enrolled during active disease. This chain's CDR3 is CASSIDGSSGNTIYF. The CDR3 bases are TGTGCCAGTAGTATAGACGGGTCTTCTGGAAACACCATATATTTT.